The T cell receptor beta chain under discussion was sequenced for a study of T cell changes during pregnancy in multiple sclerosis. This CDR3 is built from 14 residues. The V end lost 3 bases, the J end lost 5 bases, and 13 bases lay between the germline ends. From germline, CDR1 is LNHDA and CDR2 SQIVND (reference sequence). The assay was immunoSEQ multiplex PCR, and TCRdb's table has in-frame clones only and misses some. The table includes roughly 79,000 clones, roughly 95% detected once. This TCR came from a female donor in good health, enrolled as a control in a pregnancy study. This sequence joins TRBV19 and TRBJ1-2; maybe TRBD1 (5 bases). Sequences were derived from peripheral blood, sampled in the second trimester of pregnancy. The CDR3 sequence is CASSIATALYGYTF. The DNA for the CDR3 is TGTGCCAGTAGTATCGCGACAGCCCTTTATGGCTACACCTTC.